The source of this TCR beta chain is a study of T-cell reconstitution after alpha-beta-depleted transplantation in children. General observations from the study: Where alpha-beta T cells came from about two months after transplant was reportedly several hundred expanded graft clones. At one year after transplant, newly produced T cells mostly accounted for T-cell counts and diversity. Diversity of TCRbeta at day 60 was high in some patients, arising from surviving recipient T cells and thymic progenitors.

To note about this clonotype: As yet, its antigen is unknown.

J gave up 1 base and V 5 bases, and 6 bases lay outside the gene matches. The CDR3 is 16 residues long. The germline V gene encodes CDR1 MDHEN and CDR2 SYDVKM. Preparation of the TCRbeta library used unique molecular identifiers. TCRdb analysed the PCR reads with MiXCR anew, one entry per CDR3 protein. Among around 370,000 distinct CDR3 sequences, under 20% were seen once, and the ten largest hold around 38%. The J gene is TRBJ2-7, the V gene TRBV28; 12 nucleotides align to TRBD2. This receptor was obtained from a male patient aged 2-15 years who had a stem cell transplant for acute lymphoblastic leukemia, so the T cells may come from the graft donor. The sample here was PBMCs, mostly from graft donor cells, taken 360 days after TCRalphabeta/CD19-depleted stem cell transplant. The CDR3 coding sequence is TGTGCCAGCAGTGCTCTAGCGGGAGGGCCTTCCTACGAGCAGTACTTC. Translating gives CASSALAGGPSYEQYF.